Included here is one T cell receptor beta chain sequence, with context. The antigen is undetermined. TCRdb's copy holds only in-frame clones and misses some; the assay was immunoSEQ multiplex PCR. The data show roughly 140,000 clones, with about 88% seen just once and approximately 4.5% held by the top ten. These data are taken from a study of T cell responses to AZD1222 COVID-19 vaccine. General study results and limits: CD4 TCRs covered the whole spike, strongest at regions 160-218 and 743-854.

The CDR3 has 14 residues. Per germline, CDR1 SQVTM and CDR2 ANQGSEA. Germline trimming cut 4 bases from V and 5 bases from J; bases unmatched to any gene: 6. The chain couples TRBV29-1 to TRBJ2-2; TRBD1 matches at 8 bases. The sequences come from peripheral blood, collected on day 0 of AZD1222 vaccination. This receptor was identified in an adult in good health. This CDR3 is CSVGRGRRTGELFF. Here the CDR3 DNA reads TGCAGCGTTGGCAGGGGGCGTAGGACCGGGGAGCTGTTTTTT.